This T cell receptor beta chain was identified during a study of shared clonotypes between healthy human individuals. Overall study results and limits: Researchers sampled only blood; tissue repertoires likely differ.

As to this clone: The antigen is unknown.

Healthy and HIV-negative, the adult donors had no recent acute infections or vaccinations. Genomic DNA belonging to each subset was distributed in equal measure over several immunoSEQ plates. In replicate PCRs of unsorted PBMC, approximately 0.3 ug DNA, around 30,000 T cell genomes, was used. Repertoires were generated with immunoSEQ multiplex PCR, while TCRdb's copy carries only in-frame clones and drops some. The sample holds roughly 500,000 clones, around 79% seen once. V was cut by 1 base and J by 3 bases, with 9 bases left in between. Germline V gene sequence: CDR1 SGHAT, CDR2 FQNNGV. This CDR3 is 14 amino acids long.

The rearrangement uses TRBV11-2 and TRBJ2-5; no clear D. This clonotype was obtained from a woman aged 40 to 50 in good health. Some clones in this sample may be carry-over from other donors' samples. Sequences were obtained from PBMCs. CDR3 sequence reads: CASSLGMGKETQYF. The CDR3 DNA sequence: TGTGCCAGCAGCTTAGGGATGGGAAAAGAGACCCAGTACTTC.